Sequencing of this T cell receptor (beta chain) was carried out in a study of blood T cell repertoires in COVID-19. Study summary: From the United States, Italy and Spain came samples of acute and convalescent COVID-19. Sample material is recorded as cDNA or gDNA derived from T cells, B-cell-depleted T cells, or PBMCs.

This study enrolled people aged about 18 to 100 from approximately 24 US geographic areas. The trim removed 4 bases at V and 0 bases at J, leaving 2 bases unmatched. Germline loops: CDR1 SGHNT, CDR2 YENEEA. The CDR3 is made up of 16 amino acids. As handled by the study authors: Nucleated cell number was recorded as an estimate derived from reference gene primer amplification. The repertoire was sequenced with immunoSEQ multiplex PCR; TCRdb's copy has only in-frame clones and lacks some. V and J calls and clone size are given by that table; D and trimming were obtained from the DNA. Of 140,000 or so clones detected, about 84% appear once; the ten largest clones hold roughly 1.7%.

The TCR sequence derives from a woman between 18 and 30 years old who had been exposed to COVID-19. V and J are TRBV11-3 and TRBJ2-1, with TRBD2 identical over 11 bases. The sequenced material came from PBMCs or T cells enriched from blood (not recorded which). The CDR3 DNA reads as TGTGCCAGCAGCTCGGGACTAGCGGCCTCCTACAATGAGCAGTTCTTC. It is translated as CASSSGLAASYNEQFF.